This T cell receptor (beta chain) was recorded in a study of OX40 agonist ivuxolimab in advanced cancers. Points from the study as a whole: In general, CD8+ T cells held more expanded clones than CD4+ did, on average. The authors also found low normalized T-cell clonal expansion in some nonresponders.

Assay: immunoSEQ multiplex PCR; the TCRdb copy retains only in-frame clones and omits some. The sample has tens of thousands of clones, 78% seen once. The CDR3 spans 14 residues. Germline assignment: CDR1 MNHNS and CDR2 SASEGT. The germline V and J ends were trimmed by 1 base and 9 bases, with 15 bases remaining between them. Anyone with autoimmune disease history or systemic immunosuppression was excluded. In regard to this clone: Its antigen is as yet unknown.

The sequence was collected from an adult with an advanced solid tumor such as melanoma, head and neck, liver or kidney cancer. The specimen comprised CD4+ or CD8+ T cells sorted from blood, sampled in a trial of the OX40 agonist ivuxolimab. The rearrangement links TRBV6-1 to TRBJ1-1; D is unclear. CDR3 sequence reads: CASSEGRVARKAFF. CDR3 nucleotide sequence: TGTGCCAGCAGTGAAGGGCGGGTCGCCAGGAAAGCTTTCTTT.